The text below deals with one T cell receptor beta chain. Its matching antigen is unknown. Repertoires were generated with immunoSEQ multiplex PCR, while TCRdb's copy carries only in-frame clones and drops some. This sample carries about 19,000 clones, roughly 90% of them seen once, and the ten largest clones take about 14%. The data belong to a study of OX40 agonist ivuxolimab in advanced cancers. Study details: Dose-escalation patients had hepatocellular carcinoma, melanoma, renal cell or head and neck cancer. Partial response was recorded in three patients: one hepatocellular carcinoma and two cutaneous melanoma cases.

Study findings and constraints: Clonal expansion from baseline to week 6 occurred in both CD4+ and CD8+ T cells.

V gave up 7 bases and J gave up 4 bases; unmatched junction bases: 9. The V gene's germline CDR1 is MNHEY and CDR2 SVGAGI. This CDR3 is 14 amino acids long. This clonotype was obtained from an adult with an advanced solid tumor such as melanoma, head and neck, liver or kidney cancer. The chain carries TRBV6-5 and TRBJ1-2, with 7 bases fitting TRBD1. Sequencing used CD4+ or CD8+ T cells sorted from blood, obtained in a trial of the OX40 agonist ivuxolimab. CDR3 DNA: TGTGCCAGCACCAACATACAGGGGTTCTATGGCTACACCTTC. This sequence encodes CASTNIQGFYGYTF.